This T cell receptor beta chain was retrieved from a study of graft-versus-host responses after intestinal transplantation. Turning to this clone: Antigen: not known.

Repertoires were generated with immunoSEQ multiplex PCR, while TCRdb's copy carries only in-frame clones and drops some. The sample lists approximately 77,000 clones; around nine tenths were seen once. This sequence was found in a human donor who received an intestinal transplant. The sample here was unstimulated CD4+ T cells sorted from spleen or lymph node cells, taken before intestinal transplant.

As DNA, the CDR3 is TGCGCCAGCAGCTTGGCAGGAGGGGGACTAGCGACAGATACGCAGTATTTT. It encodes CASSLAGGGLATDTQYF. The chain links TRBV5-1 to TRBJ2-3; TRBD2 agrees at 10 bases. J lost 3 bases, V lost 0 bases, and 7 bases had no gene match. Germline V lookup: CDR1 SGHRS, CDR2 YFSETQ. This CDR3 comprises 17 residues.